This entry lists 32 T cell receptor beta chains sequenced from one sample in a study of patients and donors after allogeneic stem cell transplantation. TCRdb reanalysed the RT-PCR reads using MiXCR and keeps one entry per CDR3 protein. The table lists about 200,000 distinct CDR3 sequences, more than 35% of them singletons. Sequencing used blood, either unsorted or a sorted T cell fraction (not recorded which). These receptors originate from a human donor who was either an allogeneic HSCT recipient or a stem cell or donor lymphocyte infusion donor (not recorded which). It is not recorded whose cells these are; they may come from a transplant donor.

This clonotype was seen a handful of times. The chain couples TRBV27 to TRBJ1-5; TRBD1 matches at 7 bases. J gave up 2 bases and V 5 bases, and 3 bases lay outside the gene matches. The germline CDR1 and CDR2 sequences are MNHEY and SMNVEV (reference sequence). The CDR3 is 14 amino acids. The CDR3 region has the DNA TGTGCCAGCAGTACCAGGGGGGGCAATCAGCCCCAGCATTTT. Residues: CASSTRGGNQPQHF.

This clonotype was seen a single time. The chain combines TRBV7-2 with TRBJ1-5; D is possibly TRBD1 (5 bases). The CDR3 totals 13 residues. Trimming left V 5 bases short and J 6 bases short, with 11 bases between. Germline V gene lookup returns CDR1 SGHTA and CDR2 FQGNSA. CDR3 coding DNA: TGTGCCAGCAGCCCAGGACACAGTCAGCCCCAGCATTTT. It specifies CASSPGHSQPQHF.

The chain links TRBV7-2 to TRBJ1-3, with D uncertain. The CDR3 sequence is 14 residues long. V lost 5 bases and J 3 bases, leaving 11 bases between the germline ends. Germline CDR1 and CDR2: SGHTA and FQGNSA. CDR3 region: CASSLEGYGNTIYF. The CDR3 DNA is TGTGCCAGCAGCCTGGAAGGCTATGGAAACACCATATATTTT.

This chain connects TRBV28 to TRBJ1-5; 7 nucleotides agree with TRBD1. The CDR3 extends over 14 amino acids. Germline loops: CDR1 MDHEN, CDR2 SYDVKM. The junction had 6 bases not matched to a gene; V was cut back by 7 bases and J by 3 bases. The chain's CDR3 is CASTSGQPNQPQHF. CDR3 nucleotide sequence: TGTGCCAGCACCTCGGGACAGCCCAATCAGCCCCAGCATTTT.

The chain recombines TRBV7-2 with TRBJ1-2, with no clear D. Germline V CDR1 and CDR2: SGHTA, FQGNSA. The CDR3 runs to 12 residues. The germline V and J ends were trimmed by 5 bases and 4 bases, with 8 bases remaining between them. CDR3 DNA sequence: TGTGCCAGCAGCCAGGAGCCCTATGGCTACACCTTC. This gives the protein CASSQEPYGYTF.

The CDR3 coding sequence is TGTGCCAGCAGTTACGCTGGGAGGGCTGGTAACATTCAGTACTTC. This translates into CASSYAGRAGNIQYF. The chain is built from TRBV6-6 and TRBJ2-4, with TRBD2 matching over 7 bases. J gave up 7 bases and V 2 bases, and 8 bases lay outside the gene matches. CDR1 and CDR2 from the germline V gene are MNHNY and SVGAGI (reference sequence). The CDR3 is 15 residues long.

The V gene is TRBV29-1, the J gene TRBJ2-2; TRBD2 matches 7 bases. Trimming cost V 0 bases and J 6 bases; bases outside gene matches: 10. The CDR3 runs 16 residues. Per the germline V gene, CDR1 is SQVTM and CDR2 is ANQGSEA. CDR3 in amino acids: CSVEDPLARVSGELFF. In DNA, the CDR3 is TGCAGCGTTGAAGACCCACTAGCGCGGGTTTCCGGGGAGCTGTTTTTT.

The sample holds a few counts of this clonotype. The gene calls are TRBV18 and TRBJ1-1; TRBD1 agrees at 8 bases. V gave up 3 bases and J gave up 2 bases; unmatched junction bases: 8. Germline CDR1 KGHSH, CDR2 LQKENI. The CDR3 runs 16 residues. The CDR3 region has the DNA TGTGCCAGCTCACCCCTCCTGACAGGGGACAACACTGAAGCTTTCTTT. This gives the protein CASSPLLTGDNTEAFF.

This clonotype was seen a few times. The CDR3 DNA reads TGCGCCAGCAGCTACAGGATCCCGGGCACAGATACGCAGTATTTT. This sequence encodes CASSYRIPGTDTQYF. The chain employs TRBV5-1 and TRBJ2-3; tentatively, D is TRBD1 (5 bases). Trimming took off 3 bases at V and 1 base at J, with 12 bases between the two ends. This CDR3 spans 15 amino acids. Germline CDR1 is SGHRS and CDR2 is YFSETQ.

This clonotype was seen a handful of times. V and J are TRBV12-3 or TRBV12-4 and TRBJ2-7; maybe TRBD2 (5 bases). The CDR3 has 14 residues. V shed 3 bases and J shed 3 bases, with 12 bases lying between them. CDR3: CASSFQDLLYEQYF. The CDR3, as DNA: TGTGCCAGCAGTTTCCAGGACTTACTCTACGAGCAGTACTTC.

This clonotype was observed a single time. V and J are TRBV27 and TRBJ2-7, with 9 positions matching TRBD1. The length of the CDR3 is 15 residues. Per the germline V gene, CDR1 is MNHEY and CDR2 is SMNVEV (reference sequence). V dropped 5 bases and J dropped 2; count of bases not matched to a gene: 7. The DNA of the CDR3 is TGTGCCAGCAGTACAGGGGGCACGCCGGCCTACGAGCAGTACTTC. Residues: CASSTGGTPAYEQYF.

The CDR3 is CASSVALAYNEQFF. CDR3 coding DNA: TGTGCCAGCAGCGTAGCACTGGCGTACAATGAGCAGTTCTTC. The chain has TRBV9 and TRBJ2-1; D is undetermined. CDR1 is SGDLS and CDR2 is YYNGEE in the germline V gene. V dropped 0 bases and J dropped 4 bases, with 8 bases sitting between them. This CDR3 spans 14 amino acids.

This clonotype was recorded a few times. The chain has TRBV5-1 and TRBJ1-2, with TRBD1 identical over 7 bases. With 1 base clipped from V and 4 bases from J, the junction kept 4 bases outside the gene matches. The CDR3 spans 14 residues. Looked up from germline, CDR1 is SGHRS and CDR2 is YFSETQ. CDR3 in amino acids: CASSLRQGSYGYTF. The CDR3 nucleotides read TGCGCCAGCAGCTTGAGACAGGGTTCCTATGGCTACACCTTC.

The chain couples TRBV10-3 to TRBJ1-1; D may be TRBD1 (5 bases). V was shortened by 4 bases and J by 1 base, with 10 bases between the two germline ends. Looked up from germline, CDR1 is ENHRY and CDR2 is SYGVKD. The CDR3 covers 14 residues. CDR3 sequence (DNA): TGTGCCATCAGTGGCGGGACGGAGAACACTGAAGCTTTCTTT. Its protein is CAISGGTENTEAFF.

The V and J genes are TRBV4-2 and TRBJ1-3, with D unresolved. This CDR3 contains 16 residues. The V gene lost 3 bases and the J gene lost 0 bases, with 12 bases spanning the gap. Germline CDR1 LGHNA, CDR2 YNFKEQ. The CDR3 sequence is CASSQVTGYSGNTIYF. The CDR3 coding sequence is TGTGCCAGCAGCCAGGTGACGGGTTACTCTGGAAACACCATATATTTT.

This chain links TRBV20-1 with TRBJ2-1; 10 bases agree with TRBD2. The CDR3 consists of 19 residues. The J segment lost 0 bases and the V segment lost 1 base, leaving 12 bases of the junction unmatched. Germline CDR1 DFQATT, CDR2 SNEGSKA (reference sequence). The CDR3 sequence: CSARGLDSGGPPSYNEQFF. The CDR3 DNA follows: TGCAGTGCTAGAGGACTCGATAGCGGGGGGCCTCCCTCCTACAATGAGCAGTTCTTC.

This clonotype was seen a few times. The J gene is TRBJ1-2, the V gene TRBV20-1; 10 bases are shared with TRBD1. There are 12 residues in the CDR3. Germline CDR1 DFQATT, CDR2 SNEGSKA (reference sequence). Trimming cost V 5 bases and J 8 bases; bases outside gene matches: 5. The CDR3 DNA follows: TGCAGTGCTCGACAGGGGGCGCAAGGCTACACCTTC. The encoded protein is CSARQGAQGYTF.

The chain combines TRBV20-1 with TRBJ2-7, with D perhaps TRBD1 (6 bases). The V gene lost 7 bases and the J gene lost 0 bases, with 19 bases spanning the gap. The CDR3 sequence is 15 residues long. CDR1 and CDR2 (germline): DFQATT, SNEGSKA (reference sequence). CDR3 DNA: TGCAGTGATCATACAGGGACCCTCGACTCCTACGAGCAGTACTTC. It translates to CSDHTGTLDSYEQYF.

This sequence joins TRBV10-3 and TRBJ2-2; TRBD2 might be the D (5 bases). Trimming stripped 4 bases from V and 5 bases from J, with 11 bases between. The germline V gene encodes CDR1 ENHRY and CDR2 SYGVKD. The CDR3 runs to 14 residues. The CDR3 DNA follows: TGTGCCATCAGTGGGGAGCGTCGGACCGGGGAGCTGTTTTTT. Protein product: CAISGERRTGELFF.

The chain employs TRBV12-3 or TRBV12-4 and TRBJ2-5, with 7 bases fitting TRBD1. The CDR3 has 15 amino acids. V shed 5 bases, J shed 0 bases, and the junction held 6 bases outside the gene matches. The CDR3 region is CASSPRGTYQETQYF. The CDR3 DNA follows: TGTGCCAGCAGTCCCAGGGGGACGTACCAAGAGACCCAGTACTTC.

This clonotype was found once. The J gene is TRBJ2-7, the V gene TRBV10-3; 9 nucleotides agree with TRBD1. Germline CDR1 ENHRY, CDR2 SYGVKD. CDR3 size: 15 residues. J gave up 0 bases and V 4 bases, and 4 bases lay outside the gene matches. The CDR3: CAISADRGASYEQYF. CDR3 bases: TGTGCCATCAGTGCAGACAGGGGGGCCTCCTACGAGCAGTACTTC.

This clonotype was picked up a small number of times. The V and J genes are TRBV7-2 and TRBJ1-2; tentatively, D is TRBD1 (5 bases). Germline V gives CDR1 SGHTA, CDR2 FQGNSA. There are 14 residues in the CDR3. V gave up 5 bases and J gave up 4 bases, with 14 bases separating them. The CDR3 DNA follows: TGTGCCAGCAGCCAACCGGGACGCCTCTATGGCTACACCTTC. Translating gives CASSQPGRLYGYTF.

The V call is TRBV28, the J call TRBJ2-7; D might be TRBD1 (6 bases). The CDR3 is 14 residues long. The ends were cut back, 5 bases at V and 5 bases at J, with 16 bases in the middle. Germline V gene data show CDR1 as MDHEN and CDR2 as SYDVKM. CDR3 loop: CASSLQTGIHEQYF. Written as DNA, the CDR3 is TGTGCCAGCAGTCTTCAGACAGGAATCCACGAGCAGTACTTC.

This chain uses TRBV5-1 with TRBJ1-5; 8 bases are shared with TRBD1. This CDR3 spans 16 amino acids. With 4 bases clipped from V and 1 base from J, the junction kept 7 bases outside the gene matches. Looked up from germline, CDR1 is SGHRS and CDR2 is YFSETQ. The DNA for the CDR3 is TGCGCCAGCAGCCCGACAGGGGCTTCGAGCAATCAGCCCCAGCATTTT. Translation gives CASSPTGASSNQPQHF.

The rearrangement joins TRBV12-3 or TRBV12-4 to TRBJ2-5; D may be TRBD1 or TRBD2 (5 bases each). The V gene lost 7 bases and the J gene lost 0 bases, with 12 bases spanning the gap. The CDR3 is 14 residues long. The CDR3 here is CASKARDHQETQYF. CDR3 DNA sequence: TGTGCCAGCAAGGCCCGGGACCACCAAGAGACCCAGTACTTC.

V gene TRBV20-1 combines with J gene TRBJ2-3, with TRBD1 as a possible D gene (5 bases). The germline gives CDR1 DFQATT, CDR2 SNEGSKA (reference sequence). This CDR3 comprises 15 residues. V shed 6 bases and J shed 2 bases, with 18 bases lying between them. The CDR3 is CSALFGPGPTDTQYF. The CDR3 DNA reads as TGCAGTGCCCTTTTCGGCCCAGGGCCCACAGATACGCAGTATTTT.

In this sample, this clonotype turned up a few times. The rearrangement links TRBV12-3 or TRBV12-4 to TRBJ1-5, with D maybe TRBD1 (6 bases). V shed 6 bases and J shed 5 bases, with 14 bases lying between them. This CDR3 spans 14 amino acids. Here the CDR3 reads CASRLGQGHQPQHF. DNA of the CDR3: TGTGCCAGCAGACTCGGGCAGGGGCATCAGCCCCAGCATTTT.

The chain employs TRBV21-1 and TRBJ1-2. TRBV21-1 is shown as a pseudogene. The CDR3 is 14 amino acids. As DNA, the CDR3 is TGTGCCAGCAGCAAAGTGGACCGATATTATGGCTACACCTTC. Its protein is CASSKVDRYYGYTF.

The chain carries TRBV6-5 and TRBJ2-7, with TRBD1 identical over 9 bases. With V trimmed by 2 bases and J by 2 bases, 4 bases remained unmatched. The CDR3 has 15 residues. Germline V gene data show CDR1 as MNHEY and CDR2 as SVGAGI. The CDR3 DNA sequence: TGTGCCAGCAGTTACCGGGGACAGGGTACCTACGAGCAGTACTTC. As protein: CASSYRGQGTYEQYF.

This clonotype appeared a few times. This chain links TRBV9 with TRBJ1-1, with TRBD1 matching 8 bases. Germline CDR1 reads SGDLS; CDR2 reads YYNGEE. After removal of 4 bases from V and 5 bases from J, the junction contained 7 bases not matched to a gene. The CDR3 contains 14 residues. CDR3 sequence reads: CASSPRQGWTEAFF. CDR3 coding DNA: TGTGCCAGCAGCCCCCGACAGGGGTGGACTGAAGCTTTCTTT. Variable domain in full (rest from reference TRBV9 and TRBJ1-1): DSGVTQTPKHLITATGQRVTLRCSPRSGDLSVYWYQQSLDQGLQFLIQYYNGEERAKGNILERFSAQQFPDLHSELNLSSLELGDSALYFCASSPRQGWTEAFFGQGTRLTVV.

This clonotype has just a few counts. This chain links TRBV20-1 with TRBJ1-1; D is unclear. The CDR3 spans 12 residues. V lost 6 bases and J 1 base, leaving 9 bases between the germline ends. Germline CDR1 and CDR2: DFQATT and SNEGSKA (reference sequence). The CDR3 here is CSAQVWNTEAFF. The CDR3 DNA reads TGCAGTGCCCAGGTTTGGAACACTGAAGCTTTCTTT.

This chain connects TRBV20-1 to TRBJ1-1; unclear D gene. V lost 5 bases to trimming and J lost 4 bases, with 14 bases between them. The CDR3 is 13 residues long. The germline V gene has CDR1 DFQATT and CDR2 SNEGSKA (reference sequence). The CDR3 coding sequence is TGCAGTGCTCCGGAGCACGGAGGCACTGAAGCTTTCTTT. This sequence encodes CSAPEHGGTEAFF.